The entry below gives a single TCR beta chain sequence along with its context. Its antigen is not identified. The germline CDR1 and CDR2 sequences are MRHNA and SNTAGT. The CDR3 is made up of 14 amino acids. Unmatched junction bases numbered 7, after V lost 5 bases and J lost 4 bases. This specimen comes from a study of siplizumab effects on memory and regulatory T cells. The study, taken as a whole, reports: Treg origin accounted for an average of roughly 65% of mappable alloreactive CD4+ clones with siplizumab and approximately 25% in controls. Proliferating siplizumab-cultured Tregs lacked confirmed suppressive function. In the presence of siplizumab, alloreactive sequences traceable to unstimulated CD4+ memory cells were significantly reduced.

Assaying covered approximately 100,000 TCR templates per sample. Some clones are missing from TCRdb's copy, which holds only in-frame ones; the method was immunoSEQ multiplex PCR. The table shows about 100,000 clones, with 94% occurring only once. The sequence was obtained from a human donor in good health. The chain has TRBV6-4 and TRBJ1-2; TRBD1 matches 7 bases. Sequencing used non-Treg CD4+ T cells sorted from blood. In DNA, the CDR3 is TGTGCCAGCAGTCCAAGGGGGCAGTCCTATGGCTACACCTTC. It specifies CASSPRGQSYGYTF.